The TCR beta chain described here comes from a study of blood T cell repertoires in COVID-19. Overall study context: Samples representing acute and convalescent COVID-19 were sourced from the United States, Italy and Spain. From T cells, B-cell-depleted T cells, or PBMCs came the material, which was cDNA or gDNA.

Study processing details: The assay estimated nucleated cells by amplifying reference gene primers. Method: immunoSEQ multiplex PCR; TCRdb's copy keeps in-frame clones and lacks some. V, J and clone size derive from that table, while D and trimming were established from the DNA sequence. This table has around 260,000 clones, roughly 90% appearing once. Sequencing input: peripheral blood. This TCR was recovered from a woman aged 40 to 50 who had recovered from COVID-19.

CDR3 coding DNA: TGTGCCAGCAGTCCCCTCGCCCTTACTAGCGGGAGACAACATGAGCAGTTCTTC. This sequence encodes CASSPLALTSGRQHEQFF. The chain couples TRBV6-6 to TRBJ2-1, with TRBD2 matching over 11 bases. Trimming cost V 5 bases and J 8 bases; bases outside gene matches: 17. CDR1 and CDR2 from the germline V gene are MNHNY and SVGAGI (reference sequence). This CDR3 has 18 residues.